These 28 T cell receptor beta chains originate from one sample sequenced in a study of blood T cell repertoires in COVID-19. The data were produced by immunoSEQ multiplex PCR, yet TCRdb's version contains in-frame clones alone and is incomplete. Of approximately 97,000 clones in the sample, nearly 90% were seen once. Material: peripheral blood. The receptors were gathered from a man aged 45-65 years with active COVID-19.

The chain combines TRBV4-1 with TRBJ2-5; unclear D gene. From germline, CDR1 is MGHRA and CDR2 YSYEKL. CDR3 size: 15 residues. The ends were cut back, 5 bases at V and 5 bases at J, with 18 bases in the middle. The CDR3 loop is CASSYRPQSWETQYF. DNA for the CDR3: TGCGCCAGCAGCTATCGACCACAGAGTTGGGAGACCCAGTACTTC.

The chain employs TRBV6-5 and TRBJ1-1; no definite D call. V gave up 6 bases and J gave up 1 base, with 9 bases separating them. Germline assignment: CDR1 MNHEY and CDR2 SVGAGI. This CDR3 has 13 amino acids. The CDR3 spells CASSSRKNTEAFF. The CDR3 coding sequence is TGTGCCAGCAGCTCGAGGAAGAACACTGAAGCTTTCTTT.

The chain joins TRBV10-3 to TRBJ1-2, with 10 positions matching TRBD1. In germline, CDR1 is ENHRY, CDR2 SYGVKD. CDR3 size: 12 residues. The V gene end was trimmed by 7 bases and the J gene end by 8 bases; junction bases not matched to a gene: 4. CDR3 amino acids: CAINDRGLGYTF. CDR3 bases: TGTGCCATCAACGACAGGGGGCTAGGCTACACCTTC.

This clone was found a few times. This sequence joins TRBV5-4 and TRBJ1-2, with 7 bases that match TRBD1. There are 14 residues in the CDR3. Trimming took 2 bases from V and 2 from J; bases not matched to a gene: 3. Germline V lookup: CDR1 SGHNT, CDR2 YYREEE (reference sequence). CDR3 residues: CASSLQGLNYGYTF. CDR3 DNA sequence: TGTGCCAGCAGCTTACAGGGGCTGAACTATGGCTACACCTTC.

Here the CDR3 reads CASSYSHRVEGSPLHF. CDR3 DNA: TGTGCCAGCAGTTACTCGCACAGGGTCGAAGGTTCACCCCTCCACTTT. The chain uses TRBV6-5 and TRBJ1-6, with TRBD1 as a possible D gene (6 bases). In germline, CDR1 is MNHEY, CDR2 SVGAGI. The CDR3 is made up of 16 amino acids. V was shortened by 0 bases and J by 9 bases, with 15 bases between the two germline ends.

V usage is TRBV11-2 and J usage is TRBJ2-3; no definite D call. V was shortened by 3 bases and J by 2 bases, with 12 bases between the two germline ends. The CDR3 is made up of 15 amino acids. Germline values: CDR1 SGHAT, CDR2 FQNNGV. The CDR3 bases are TGTGCCAGCAGCTTCATATCGCGAAACACAGATACGCAGTATTTT. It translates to CASSFISRNTDTQYF. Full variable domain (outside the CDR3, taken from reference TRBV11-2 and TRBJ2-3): EAGVAQSPRYKIIEKRQSVAFWCNPISGHATLYWYQQILGQGPKLLIQFQNNGVVDDSQLPKDRFSAERLKGVDSTLKIQPAKLEDSAVYLCASSFISRNTDTQYFGPGTRLTVL.

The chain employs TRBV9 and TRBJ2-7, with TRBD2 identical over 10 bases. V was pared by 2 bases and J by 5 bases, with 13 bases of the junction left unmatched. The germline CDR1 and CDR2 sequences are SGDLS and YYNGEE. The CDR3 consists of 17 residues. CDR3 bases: TGTGCCAGCAGCGTTCACCCAGCGGGGGGGCCTCCGGACGAGCAGTACTTC. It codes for CASSVHPAGGPPDEQYF.

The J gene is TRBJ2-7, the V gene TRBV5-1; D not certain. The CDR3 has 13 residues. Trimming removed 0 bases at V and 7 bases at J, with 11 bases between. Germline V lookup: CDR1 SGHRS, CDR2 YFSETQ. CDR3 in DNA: TGCGCCAGCAGCTTGGGAGTTTTGTCAGAGCAGTACTTC. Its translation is CASSLGVLSEQYF.

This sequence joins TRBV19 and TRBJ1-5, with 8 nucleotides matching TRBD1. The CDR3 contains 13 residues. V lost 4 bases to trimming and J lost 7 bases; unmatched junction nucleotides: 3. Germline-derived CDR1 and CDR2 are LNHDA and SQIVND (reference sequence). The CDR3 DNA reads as TGTGCCAGTAGTAGACAGGGGCAGCAGCCCCAGCATTTT. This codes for CASSRQGQQPQHF.

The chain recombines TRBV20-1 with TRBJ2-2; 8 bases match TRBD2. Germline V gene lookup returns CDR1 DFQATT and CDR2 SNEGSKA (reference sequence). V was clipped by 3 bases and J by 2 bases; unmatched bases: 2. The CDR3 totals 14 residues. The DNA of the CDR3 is TGCAGTGCTAGTAGCGGGGTTAACACCGGGGAGCTGTTTTTT. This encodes CSASSGVNTGELFF.

The CDR3 loop is CASSQDPGFWEGSNEQYF. In DNA, the CDR3 is TGCGCCAGCAGCCAAGACCCCGGGTTTTGGGAGGGGTCGAACGAGCAGTACTTC. This chain joins TRBV4-1 and TRBJ2-7; 7 bases match TRBD2. With 0 bases clipped from V and 5 bases from J, the junction kept 16 bases outside the gene matches. Looked up from germline, CDR1 is MGHRA and CDR2 is YSYEKL. CDR3 length: 18 residues.

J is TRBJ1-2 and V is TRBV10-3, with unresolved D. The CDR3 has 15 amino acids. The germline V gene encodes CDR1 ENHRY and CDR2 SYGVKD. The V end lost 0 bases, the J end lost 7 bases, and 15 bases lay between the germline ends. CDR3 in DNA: TGTGCCATCAGTGAGTCGAATCCCTCCCGGGGTGGCTACACCTTC. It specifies CAISESNPSRGGYTF.

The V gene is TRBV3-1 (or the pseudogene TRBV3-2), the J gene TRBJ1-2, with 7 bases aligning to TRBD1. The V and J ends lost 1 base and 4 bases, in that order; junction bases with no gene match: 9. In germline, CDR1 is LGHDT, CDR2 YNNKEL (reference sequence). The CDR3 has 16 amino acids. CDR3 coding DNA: TGTGCCAGCAGCCAAGCCCGCCCGGCAGGGGGCTATGGCTACACCTTC. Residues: CASSQARPAGGYGYTF.

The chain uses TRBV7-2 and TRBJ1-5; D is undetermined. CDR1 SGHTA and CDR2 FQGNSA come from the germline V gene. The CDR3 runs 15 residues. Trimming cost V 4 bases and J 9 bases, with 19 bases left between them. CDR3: CASSSNPGVLGPQHF. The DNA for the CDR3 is TGTGCCAGCAGCTCCAACCCCGGGGTACTGGGGCCCCAGCATTTT.

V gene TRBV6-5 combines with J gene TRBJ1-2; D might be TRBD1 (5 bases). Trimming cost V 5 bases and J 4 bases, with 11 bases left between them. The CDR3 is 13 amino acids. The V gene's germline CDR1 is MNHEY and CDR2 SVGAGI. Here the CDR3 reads CASSTTGRYGYTF. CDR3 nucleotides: TGTGCCAGCAGTACCACAGGTCGCTATGGCTACACCTTC.

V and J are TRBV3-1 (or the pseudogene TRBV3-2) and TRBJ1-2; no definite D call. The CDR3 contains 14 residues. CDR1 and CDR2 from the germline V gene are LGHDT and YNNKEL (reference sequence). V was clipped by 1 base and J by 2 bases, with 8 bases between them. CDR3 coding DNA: TGTGCCAGCAGCCAAGTGCCGGAGAACTATGGCTACACCTTC. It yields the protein CASSQVPENYGYTF.

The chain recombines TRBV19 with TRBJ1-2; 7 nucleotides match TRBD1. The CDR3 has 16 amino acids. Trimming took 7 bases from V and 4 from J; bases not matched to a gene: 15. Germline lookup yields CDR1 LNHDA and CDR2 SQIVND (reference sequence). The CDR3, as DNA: TGTGCCAGTACGATGTCTCCCGGGGACAGCCGCTATGGCTACACCTTC. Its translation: CASTMSPGDSRYGYTF.

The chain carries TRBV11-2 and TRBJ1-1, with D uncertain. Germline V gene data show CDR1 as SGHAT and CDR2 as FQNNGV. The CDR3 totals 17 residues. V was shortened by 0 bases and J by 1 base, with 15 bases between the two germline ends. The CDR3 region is CASSLDSPFRSNTEAFF. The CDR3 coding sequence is TGTGCCAGCAGCTTAGATTCTCCCTTTCGGTCGAACACTGAAGCTTTCTTT.

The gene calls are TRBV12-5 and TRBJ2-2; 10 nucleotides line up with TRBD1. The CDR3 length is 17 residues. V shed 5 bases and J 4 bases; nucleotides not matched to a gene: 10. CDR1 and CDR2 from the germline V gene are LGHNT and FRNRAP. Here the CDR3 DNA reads TGTGCTAGTGGTCCACCGGGGACAGGGGCTCGCACCGGGGAGCTGTTTTTT. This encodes CASGPPGTGARTGELFF.

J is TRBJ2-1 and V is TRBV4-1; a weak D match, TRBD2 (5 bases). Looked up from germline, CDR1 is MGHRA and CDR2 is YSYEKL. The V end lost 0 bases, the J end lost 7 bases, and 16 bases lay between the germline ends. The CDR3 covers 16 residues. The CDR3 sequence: CASSQDPSLRMNEQFF. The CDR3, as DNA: TGCGCCAGCAGCCAAGACCCTAGCCTCAGGATGAATGAGCAGTTCTTC.

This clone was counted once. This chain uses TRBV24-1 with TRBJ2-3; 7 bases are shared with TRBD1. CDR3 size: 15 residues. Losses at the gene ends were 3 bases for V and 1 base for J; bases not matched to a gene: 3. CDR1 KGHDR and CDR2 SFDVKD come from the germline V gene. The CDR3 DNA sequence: TGTGCCACCAGTGATCGAGGACAGGGCACAGATACGCAGTATTTT. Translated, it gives CATSDRGQGTDTQYF.

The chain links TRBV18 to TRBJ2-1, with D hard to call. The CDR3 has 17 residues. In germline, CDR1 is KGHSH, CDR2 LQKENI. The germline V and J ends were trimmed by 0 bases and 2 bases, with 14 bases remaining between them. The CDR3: CASSPPPTYFTYNEQFF. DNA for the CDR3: TGTGCCAGCTCACCACCCCCTACTTACTTCACCTACAATGAGCAGTTCTTC.

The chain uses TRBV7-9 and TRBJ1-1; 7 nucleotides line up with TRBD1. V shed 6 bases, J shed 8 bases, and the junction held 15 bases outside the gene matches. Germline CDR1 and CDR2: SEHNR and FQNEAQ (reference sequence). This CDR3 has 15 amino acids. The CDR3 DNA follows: TGTGCCAGCAGTTCCCCGGACAGGCGAGGGGGCGAAGCTTTCTTT. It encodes CASSSPDRRGGEAFF.

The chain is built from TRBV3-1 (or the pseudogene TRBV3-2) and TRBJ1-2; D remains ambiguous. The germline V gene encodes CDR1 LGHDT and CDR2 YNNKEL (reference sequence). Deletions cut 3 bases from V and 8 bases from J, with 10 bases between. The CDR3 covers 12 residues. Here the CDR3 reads CASSHGEGGYTF. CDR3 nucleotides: TGTGCCAGCAGCCACGGGGAGGGCGGCTACACCTTC.

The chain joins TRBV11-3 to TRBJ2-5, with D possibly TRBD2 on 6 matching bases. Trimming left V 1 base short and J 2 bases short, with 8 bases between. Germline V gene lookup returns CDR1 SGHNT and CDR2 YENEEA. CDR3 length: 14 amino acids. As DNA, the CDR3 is TGTGCCAGCAGCTTAGGGAGGGGACAAGAGACCCAGTACTTC. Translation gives CASSLGRGQETQYF.

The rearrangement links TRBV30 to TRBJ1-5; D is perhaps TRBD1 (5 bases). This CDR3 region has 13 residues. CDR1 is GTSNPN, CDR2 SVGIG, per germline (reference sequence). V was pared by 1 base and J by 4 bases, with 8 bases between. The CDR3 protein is CAWSGKGNQPQHF. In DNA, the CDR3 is TGTGCCTGGAGTGGGAAGGGGAATCAGCCCCAGCATTTT.

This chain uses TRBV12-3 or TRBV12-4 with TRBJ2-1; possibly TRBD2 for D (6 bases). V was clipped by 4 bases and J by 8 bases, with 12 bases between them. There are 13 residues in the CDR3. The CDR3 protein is CASSSPREDEQFF. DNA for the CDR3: TGTGCCAGCAGTTCCCCCAGGGAGGATGAGCAGTTCTTC.

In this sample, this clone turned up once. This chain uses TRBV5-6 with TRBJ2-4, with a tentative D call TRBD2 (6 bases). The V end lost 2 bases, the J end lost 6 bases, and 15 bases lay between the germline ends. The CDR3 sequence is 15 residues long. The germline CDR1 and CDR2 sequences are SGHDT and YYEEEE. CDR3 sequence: CASSFSGTGLNIQYF. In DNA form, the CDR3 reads TGTGCCAGCAGCTTTTCCGGGACTGGACTAAACATTCAGTACTTC.